This T cell receptor beta chain was documented in a study of vaccination effects on CD4 cells after COVID-19. Study findings and constraints: Clones arising from infection and from vaccination showed marked clonal contraction late after vaccination.

As for this clone: Antigen specificity is unknown.

Culturing for 9 to 10 days preceded CD4+ T cell isolation. The vaccine given was either BNT162b2 or mRNA-1273, in two doses. Testing of the vaccine recipients showed negative nucleocapsid antibodies and no prior SARS-CoV-2 infection. Half-medium changes using IL-2 medium occurred on days 3 and 7. Assay used: immunoSEQ multiplex PCR; TCRdb lists only in-frame clones, some missing. The profile shows fewer than 75,000 clones, 78% of them singletons. The TCR was taken from a human donor who received a COVID-19 vaccine. Specimen: CD4+ T cells from PBMCs cultured without peptide, collected after COVID-19 vaccination.

CDR3 region: CASYQGAIGYQPQHF. In DNA form, the CDR3 reads TGTGCCAGCTATCAGGGGGCCATCGGGTATCAGCCCCAGCATTTT. The chain recombines TRBV28 with TRBJ1-5, with 8 bases lining up with TRBD1. The CDR3 spans 15 residues. V lost 8 bases to trimming and J lost 5 bases; unmatched junction nucleotides: 11. From germline, CDR1 is MDHEN and CDR2 SYDVKM.